One sample yielded the 5 T cell receptor beta chains listed below, sequenced in a study of shared clonotypes between healthy human individuals. Measured with immunoSEQ multiplex PCR; TCRdb has only the in-frame clones, and not every one. The sample lists some 2,100,000 clones, 85% to 95% seen once, with 1.5% to 2% in the top ten. Positive CCR7 selection of CD45RO-negative cells yielded the naive CD8 cells, and terminally differentiated effector memory CD45RA+ cells were excluded. Sequencing used naive CD8+ T cells from PBMCs. The source is a man younger than 35 in good health. Some clones in this sample may be carry-over from other donors' samples.

The chain combines TRBV5-1 with TRBJ2-3; TRBD1 matches at 8 bases. The germline V gene has CDR1 SGHRS and CDR2 YFSETQ. The CDR3 has 18 residues. The V segment lost 0 bases and the J segment 6 bases; nucleotides outside the gene matches: 15. The CDR3 protein is CASSLDIGAGTGKDTQYF. In nucleotides, the CDR3 is TGCGCCAGCAGCTTGGATATCGGGGCGGGGACAGGAAAGGATACGCAGTATTTT.

The CDR3 loop is CASSLSPWGYSYNEQFF. Written as DNA, the CDR3 is TGTGCCAGCAGTTTATCCCCTTGGGGGTACTCCTACAATGAGCAGTTCTTC. The V gene is TRBV27, the J gene TRBJ2-1; D may be TRBD1 or TRBD2 (5 bases each). This CDR3 has 17 residues. CDR1 MNHEY and CDR2 SMNVEV come from the germline V gene (reference sequence). Trimming took off 0 bases at V and 0 bases at J, with 12 bases between the two ends.

The rearrangement uses TRBV11-2 and TRBJ1-3; D perhaps matches TRBD1 (6 bases). The CDR3 extends over 15 amino acids. CDR1 and CDR2 from the germline V gene are SGHAT and FQNNGV. V was clipped by 2 bases and J by 4 bases, with 12 bases between them. The chain's CDR3 is CASSLQGGIGNTIYF. As DNA, the CDR3 is TGTGCCAGCAGCTTACAAGGGGGTATCGGAAACACCATATATTTT.

The chain has TRBV18 and TRBJ2-2; D might be TRBD2 (5 bases). This CDR3 has 16 amino acids. V was trimmed by 4 bases and J by 2 bases, leaving 14 bases between them. Germline-derived CDR1 and CDR2 are KGHSH and LQKENI. CDR3 loop: CASSLSDWPNTGELFF. Here the CDR3 DNA reads TGTGCCAGCTCACTTTCGGACTGGCCAAACACCGGGGAGCTGTTTTTT.

The chain combines TRBV27 with TRBJ2-7; 8 bases agree with TRBD1. CDR3 length: 14 residues. V lost 6 bases, J lost 3 bases, and 7 bases stayed unmatched. CDR1 and CDR2 from the germline V gene are MNHEY and SMNVEV (reference sequence). CDR3 in amino acids: CASSLQGEGYEQYF. CDR3 nucleotide sequence: TGTGCCAGCAGCCTACAGGGGGAAGGCTACGAGCAGTACTTC.